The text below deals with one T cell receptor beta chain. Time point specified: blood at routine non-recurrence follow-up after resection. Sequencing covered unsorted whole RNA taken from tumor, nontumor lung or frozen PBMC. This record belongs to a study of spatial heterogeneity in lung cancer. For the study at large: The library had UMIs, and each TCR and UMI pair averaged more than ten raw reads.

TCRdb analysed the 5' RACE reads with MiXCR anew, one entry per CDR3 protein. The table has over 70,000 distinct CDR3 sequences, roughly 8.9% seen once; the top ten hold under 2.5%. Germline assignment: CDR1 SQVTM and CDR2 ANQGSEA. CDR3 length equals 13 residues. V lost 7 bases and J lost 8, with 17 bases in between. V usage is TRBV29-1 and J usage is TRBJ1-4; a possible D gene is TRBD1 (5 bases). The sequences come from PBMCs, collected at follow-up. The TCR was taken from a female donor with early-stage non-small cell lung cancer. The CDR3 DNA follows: TGCAGCGCCGCCCGAGAGGCAGGGGAAAAACTGTTTTTT. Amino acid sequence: CSAAREAGEKLFF. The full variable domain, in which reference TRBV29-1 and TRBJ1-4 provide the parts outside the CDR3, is SAVISQKPSRDICQRGTSLTIQCQVDSQVTMMFWYRQQPGQSLTLIATANQGSEATYESGFVIDKFPISRPNLTFSTLTVSNMSPEDSSIYLCSAAREAGEKLFFGSGTQLSVL.